These 20 T cell receptor beta chains came from one sample sequenced in a study of T-cell memory formation after mild COVID-19. MiXCR was run by TCRdb on the 5' RACE reads, yielding one entry per CDR3 protein. Here the sample spans 150,000 to 200,000 distinct CDR3 sequences, approximately 15% being singletons. Source material: PBMCs or a T cell subset sorted from them (not recorded which). Receptor source: an adult woman who had mild COVID-19 (a few samples of this study predate the infection). Cell type and time point are not known.

The V and J genes are TRBV29-1 and TRBJ2-6; D not resolved. In germline, CDR1 is SQVTM, CDR2 ANQGSEA. V was pared by 4 bases and J by 1 base, with 20 bases between. The CDR3 is 18 amino acids. CDR3 sequence reads: CSVVGRQLSKSGANVLTF. DNA for the CDR3: TGCAGCGTTGTGGGCAGACAACTCTCGAAATCTGGGGCCAACGTCCTGACTTTC.

This clonotype was counted a few times. The chain has TRBV7-6 and TRBJ2-3; 10 nucleotides agree with TRBD1. The germline CDR1 and CDR2 sequences are SGHVS and FNYEAQ. The CDR3 runs 17 residues. Trimming removed 3 bases from V and 3 bases from J; junction bases left unmatched: 9. The DNA for the CDR3 is TGTGCCAGCAGCTTGGGACAGGGGACTTGGAGAACAGATACGCAGTATTTT. This codes for CASSLGQGTWRTDTQYF. Drawing the rest from reference TRBV7-6 and TRBJ2-3, the complete variable domain is GAGVSQSPRYKVTKRGQDVALRCDPISGHVSLYWYRQALGQGPEFLTYFNYEAQQDKSGLPNDRFSAERPEGSISTLTIQRTEQRDSAMYRCASSLGQGTWRTDTQYFGPGTRLTVL.

In nucleotides, the CDR3 is TGTGCCTGGAGTATCTTACCCGGCGAGCAGTTCTTC. As protein: CAWSILPGEQFF. V usage is TRBV30 and J usage is TRBJ2-1; D is unresolved. Germline V CDR1 and CDR2: GTSNPN, SVGIG (reference sequence). CDR3 length: 12 amino acids. The ends were cut back, 2 bases at V and 10 bases at J, with 12 bases in the middle. Based on the CDR3 plus reference TRBV30 and TRBJ2-1, the full variable domain is SQTIHQWPATLVQPVGSPLSLECTVEGTSNPNLYWYRQAAGRGLQLLFYSVGIGQISSEVPQNLSASRPQDRQFILSSKKLLLSDSGFYLCAWSILPGEQFFGPGTRLTVL.

This clonotype came up a few times. The chain combines TRBV5-1 with TRBJ1-5; 10 nucleotides line up with TRBD1. CDR1 and CDR2 (germline): SGHRS, YFSETQ. CDR3 length equals 15 residues. The V gene end was trimmed by 4 bases and the J gene end by 4 bases; junction bases not matched to a gene: 5. CDR3 in amino acids: CASSPGQGSNQPQHF. CDR3 in DNA: TGCGCCAGCAGCCCGGGACAGGGGAGTAATCAGCCCCAGCATTTT.

The gene calls are TRBV24-1 and TRBJ1-5; 7 bases agree with TRBD1. CDR1 is KGHDR and CDR2 is SFDVKD in the germline V gene. V was pared by 4 bases and J by 2 bases, with 4 bases of the junction left unmatched. The CDR3 runs 15 residues. CDR3 sequence reads: CATSERGLGNQPQHF. The CDR3, as DNA: TGTGCCACCAGTGAAAGGGGGCTCGGCAATCAGCCCCAGCATTTT.

V and J are TRBV5-1 and TRBJ2-5; 14 bases match TRBD2. J was trimmed by 4 bases and V by 7 bases; bases with no gene match: 9. CDR1 is SGHRS, CDR2 YFSETQ, per germline. The CDR3 consists of 16 residues. The CDR3 coding sequence is TGCGCCAGCTGGACTAGCGGGAGGCCCCGGGGAGAGACCCAGTACTTC. This sequence encodes CASWTSGRPRGETQYF.

This clonotype was recorded many times. The genes are TRBV9 and TRBJ2-7, with TRBD1 matching over 7 bases. The germline V gene has CDR1 SGDLS and CDR2 YYNGEE. The trim removed 0 bases at V and 2 bases at J, leaving 5 bases unmatched. The CDR3 totals 15 residues. CDR3 loop: CASSVGGTAAYEQYF. CDR3 nucleotides: TGTGCCAGCAGCGTAGGTGGGACAGCTGCCTACGAGCAGTACTTC.

This chain uses TRBV27 with TRBJ1-6, with a tentative D call TRBD1 (5 bases). The germline V gene has CDR1 MNHEY and CDR2 SMNVEV (reference sequence). V was trimmed by 4 bases and J by 6 bases, leaving 7 bases between them. This CDR3 comprises 13 residues. The CDR3 region is CASSWGVNSPLHF. The CDR3, as DNA: TGTGCCAGCAGTTGGGGGGTTAATTCACCCCTCCACTTT.

This clonotype was observed a handful of times. This chain uses TRBV4-1 with TRBJ1-6; tentatively, D is TRBD1 (6 bases). The CDR3 length is 16 residues. The V gene lost 2 bases and the J gene lost 7 bases, with 15 bases spanning the gap. Germline V CDR1 and CDR2: MGHRA, YSYEKL. The chain's CDR3 is CASSQNEDSVNSPLHF. Here the CDR3 DNA reads TGCGCCAGCAGCCAAAACGAGGACAGTGTGAATTCACCCCTCCACTTT.

The chain uses TRBV28 and TRBJ1-1, with TRBD1 identical over 9 bases. This CDR3 region has 14 residues. From germline, CDR1 is MDHEN and CDR2 SYDVKM. Trimming took 3 bases from V and 6 from J; bases not matched to a gene: 5. The CDR3 region has the DNA TGTGCCAGCAGTTTGGTAACAGGGGGCCCTGAAGCTTTCTTT. Protein: CASSLVTGGPEAFF.

The CDR3 region is CSGQIGGTGAYEQYF. The CDR3, as DNA: TGCAGTGGTCAAATAGGAGGGACAGGGGCCTACGAGCAGTACTTC. This chain joins TRBV20-1 and TRBJ2-7, with 10 bases lining up with TRBD1. This CDR3 has 15 residues. V was pared by 7 bases and J by 2 bases, with 11 bases of the junction left unmatched. Looked up from germline, CDR1 is DFQATT and CDR2 is SNEGSKA (reference sequence).

The V call is TRBV4-3, the J call TRBJ2-1; D might be TRBD2 (5 bases). Germline lookup yields CDR1 LGHNA and CDR2 YSLEER. The CDR3 has 14 amino acids. The V and J ends lost 0 bases and 8 bases respectively, with 11 bases between them. The CDR3 nucleotides read TGCGCCAGCAGCCAAGACGGGAACTTCGATGAGCAGTTCTTC. The encoded protein is CASSQDGNFDEQFF.

This clonotype appeared a few times. The rearrangement uses TRBV6-5 and TRBJ2-7, with 10 bases fitting TRBD1. In germline, CDR1 is MNHEY, CDR2 SVGAGI. J was trimmed by 6 bases and V by 5 bases; bases with no gene match: 7. The CDR3 is 14 residues long. In DNA form, the CDR3 reads TGTGCCAGCAGTACTGGGACAGGGGCTTGCGAGCAGTACTTC. Residues: CASSTGTGACEQYF.

This clonotype has only a few counts. In nucleotides, the CDR3 is TGTGCCAGCAGCCTCGGGTGGCCAACCTACAATGAGCAGTTCTTC. Protein sequence: CASSLGWPTYNEQFF. This chain connects TRBV11-1 to TRBJ2-1; D remains ambiguous. This CDR3 is built from 15 residues. Germline CDR1 is SGHAT and CDR2 is FQDESV (reference sequence). V lost 5 bases, J lost 2 bases, and 13 bases lay in between. Combining the CDR3 with reference TRBV11-1 and TRBJ2-1 gives the whole variable domain EAEVAQSPRYKITEKSQAVAFWCDPISGHATLYWYRQILGQGPELLVQFQDESVVDDSQLPKDRFSAERLKGVDSTLKIQPAELGDSAMYLCASSLGWPTYNEQFFGPGTRLTVL.

This clonotype has a handful of counts. The gene calls are TRBV5-1 and TRBJ2-1; 10 nucleotides align to TRBD1. V dropped 5 bases and J dropped 8; count of bases not matched to a gene: 7. Germline CDR1 reads SGHRS; CDR2 reads YFSETQ. CDR3 length: 14 residues. The CDR3 loop is CASRWTGGMDEQFF. Written as DNA, the CDR3 is TGCGCCAGCAGATGGACAGGGGGTATGGATGAGCAGTTCTTC.

The genes are TRBV6-5 and TRBJ2-5, with D hard to call. CDR3 size: 12 residues. V was cut by 6 bases and J by 6 bases, with 11 bases left in between. The germline V gene has CDR1 MNHEY and CDR2 SVGAGI. The CDR3 region has the DNA TGTGCCAGCAGCCATGCGTCCCAGACCCAGTACTTC. Amino acids: CASSHASQTQYF.

Ten or more counts support this clonotype. The J gene is TRBJ2-3, the V gene TRBV7-9; 10 bases fit TRBD1. V shed 5 bases and J 5 bases; nucleotides not matched to a gene: 7. This CDR3 spans 15 amino acids. Germline assignment: CDR1 SEHNR and CDR2 FQNEAQ (reference sequence). CDR3: CASSSRQGARDTQYF. As DNA, the CDR3 is TGTGCCAGCAGCAGTAGACAGGGGGCGCGAGATACGCAGTATTTT.

The V and J genes are TRBV4-1 and TRBJ2-6; 8 bases line up with TRBD1. Germline V CDR1 and CDR2: MGHRA, YSYEKL. The J segment lost 2 bases and the V segment lost 3 bases, leaving 3 bases of the junction unmatched. The CDR3 extends over 16 amino acids. This chain's CDR3 is CASSHQQGAGANVLTF. The DNA of the CDR3 is TGCGCCAGCAGCCATCAACAGGGGGCTGGGGCCAACGTCCTGACTTTC.

This clonotype was found a few times. The chain is built from TRBV18 and TRBJ2-1; 9 nucleotides match TRBD1. Germline lookup yields CDR1 KGHSH and CDR2 LQKENI. The CDR3 consists of 15 residues. V lost 4 bases and J lost 8; bases outside the gene matches: 9. CDR3 nucleotides: TGTGCCAGCTCACGAGAGACAGGGGGAAGAGATGAGCAGTTCTTC. Residues: CASSRETGGRDEQFF.

This clonotype was detected a few times. The J gene is TRBJ2-7, the V gene TRBV10-3, with D hard to call. Germline V gene lookup returns CDR1 ENHRY and CDR2 SYGVKD. Between the trimmed V and J ends, which lost 2 bases and 2 bases, there was a span of 4 bases. CDR3 length equals 12 residues. This CDR3 is CAISETPYEQYF. CDR3 DNA: TGTGCCATCAGTGAGACCCCCTACGAGCAGTACTTC.